The 20 T cell receptor beta chains given below trace back to one sample, sequenced in a study of shared clonotypes between healthy human individuals. TCRdb keeps only in-frame clones here, not all; method: immunoSEQ multiplex PCR. Among 2 million to 2.5 million clones listed, 90% to 95% were seen once. Sequencing was done on a sample of naive CD4+ T cells from PBMCs. Regarding subset: CD45RA+ positively selected. Source of these receptors: a man between 18 and 35 years old in good health. Some clones in this sample may be carry-over from other donors' samples.

The J gene is TRBJ2-2, the V gene TRBV5-1; 8 bases align to TRBD1. The CDR3 is 15 residues long. V trimming: 3 bases; J trimming: 3 bases; junction bases outside the gene matches: 4. Germline loops: CDR1 SGHRS, CDR2 YFSETQ. CDR3 sequence (DNA): TGCGCCAGCAGCTCCCAGGGGGCCCACACCGGGGAGCTGTTTTTT. This encodes CASSSQGAHTGELFF.

The V call is TRBV7-9, the J call TRBJ1-2; no definite D call. The CDR3 is 15 amino acids. Trimming cost V 5 bases and J 2 bases, with 15 bases left between them. Germline-derived CDR1 and CDR2 are SEHNR and FQNEAQ (reference sequence). The CDR3 nucleotides read TGTGCCAGCAGCCCTTTTGCGGGAAGCAACTATGGCTACACCTTC. It codes for CASSPFAGSNYGYTF.

This chain joins TRBV27 and TRBJ2-7; 9 bases align to TRBD2. Per germline, CDR1 MNHEY and CDR2 SMNVEV (reference sequence). The J segment lost 0 bases and the V segment lost 2 bases, leaving 2 bases of the junction unmatched. The CDR3 sequence is 15 residues long. This CDR3 reads CASSLIAGVSYEQYF. CDR3 coding DNA: TGTGCCAGCAGTTTAATAGCGGGGGTCTCCTACGAGCAGTACTTC.

The chain carries TRBV28 and TRBJ2-7; 9 positions agree with TRBD2. Per the germline V gene, CDR1 is MDHEN and CDR2 is SYDVKM. Germline trimming cut 6 bases from V and 3 bases from J; bases unmatched to any gene: 0. This CDR3 has 12 residues. The DNA of the CDR3 is TGTGCCAGCAGGCGGGGGGGCTACGAGCAGTACTTC. Its translation: CASRRGGYEQYF.

The V gene is TRBV28, the J gene TRBJ2-1, with a tentative D call TRBD2 (6 bases). The CDR3 contains 16 residues. V lost 7 bases to trimming and J lost 1 base, with 17 bases between them. Per germline, CDR1 MDHEN and CDR2 SYDVKM. CDR3 sequence: CASKTGAGRSYNEQFF. The CDR3 DNA reads TGTGCCAGCAAAACCGGTGCAGGGAGGTCCTACAATGAGCAGTTCTTC. Together with reference TRBV28 and TRBJ2-1, the CDR3 gives the full variable domain: DVKVTQSSRYLVKRTGEKVFLECVQDMDHENMFWYRQDPGLGLRLIYFSYDVKMKEKGDIPEGYSVSREKKERFSLILESASTNQTSMYLCASKTGAGRSYNEQFFGPGTRLTVL.

J is TRBJ2-1 and V is TRBV2; 12 bases map to TRBD2. This CDR3 region has 14 residues. Per the germline V gene, CDR1 is SNHLY and CDR2 is FYNNEI. V was pared by 6 bases and J by 6 bases, with 3 bases of the junction left unmatched. Here the CDR3 DNA reads TGTGCCAGCAGCAGGACTAGCGGGGTCAATGAGCAGTTCTTC. It specifies CASSRTSGVNEQFF.

The chain recombines TRBV27 with TRBJ2-5; tentative D call: TRBD2 (5 bases). With the DNA end fitting TRBJ2-7 better, the J assignment may be wrong. CDR1 is MNHEY and CDR2 is SMNVEV in the germline V gene (reference sequence). The CDR3 runs 16 residues. CDR3 nucleotide sequence: TGTGCCAGCATCCCCCTTTCGGGATTAAGGCCATACGAGCAGTACTTC. Protein sequence: CASIPLSGLRPYEQYF.

Comment on this clone: This may be a read error: a much more frequent sequence differs by one nucleotide. The same CDR3 arises from other DNA sequences in this sample as well. The chain recombines TRBV5-1 with TRBJ1-5; D gene uncertain. Trimming took off 0 bases at V and 2 bases at J, with 3 bases between the two ends. This CDR3 comprises 13 residues. Per the germline V gene, CDR1 is SGHRS and CDR2 is YFSETQ. The CDR3: CASSLDRNQPQHF. The CDR3 DNA follows: TGCGCCAGCAGCTTGGATCGCAATCAGCCCCAGCATTTT.

The rearrangement joins TRBV7-2 to TRBJ2-7, with unresolved D. Trimming stripped 4 bases from V and 6 bases from J, with 13 bases between. From germline, CDR1 is SGHTA and CDR2 FQGNSA. This CDR3 contains 13 residues. The CDR3 reads CASSSPWGIEQYF. The CDR3 DNA reads TGTGCCAGCAGCTCTCCGTGGGGTATCGAGCAGTACTTC.

The chain employs TRBV19 and TRBJ2-2; no reliable D call. The CDR3 contains 16 residues. From germline, CDR1 is LNHDA and CDR2 SQIVND (reference sequence). Deletions cut 6 bases from V and 4 bases from J, with 18 bases between. CDR3 DNA: TGTGCCAGTAGCCAAAACCCCCCCGACGTCACCGGGGAGCTGTTTTTT. Protein product: CASSQNPPDVTGELFF.

About this clone: This same CDR3 is encoded by further DNA sequences in the sample. This rearrangement joins TRBV28 to TRBJ1-2; D call uncertain. The V end was cut by 3 bases, the J end by 5 bases, with 7 bases between. The CDR3 consists of 12 residues. The germline V gene encodes CDR1 MDHEN and CDR2 SYDVKM. The CDR3 DNA reads TGTGCCAGCAGTTTTGCGGGGTATGGCTACACCTTC. Amino acids: CASSFAGYGYTF.

This sequence joins TRBV10-3 and TRBJ1-2, with TRBD1 matching over 7 bases. V shed 2 bases and J 4 bases; nucleotides not matched to a gene: 13. Germline CDR1 reads ENHRY; CDR2 reads SYGVKD. This CDR3 has 17 amino acids. The CDR3 DNA reads TGTGCCATCAGTGAGAGAGGGGGGATTGAGGGGGCCTATGGCTACACCTTC. It is translated as CAISERGGIEGAYGYTF.

The chain carries TRBV4-1 and TRBJ2-1, with 7 bases identical to TRBD2. The ends lost 5 bases at V and 6 bases at J; junction bases unmatched: 10. CDR1 and CDR2 from the germline V gene are MGHRA and YSYEKL. The CDR3 runs 15 residues. The CDR3 DNA reads TGCGCCAGCAGCTCCGGACTAGAAAGGCCCAATGAGCAGTTCTTC. It translates to CASSSGLERPNEQFF.

This clone was seen a few times. CDR3 nucleotide sequence: TGTGCCAGCAGCACAGCGGGAGCCGAGACCCAGTACTTC. Protein sequence: CASSTAGAETQYF. The chain employs TRBV11-3 and TRBJ2-5, with 8 bases that match TRBD2. The CDR3 runs 13 residues. The V and J ends lost 5 bases and 5 bases, in that order; junction bases with no gene match: 4. CDR1 SGHNT and CDR2 YENEEA come from the germline V gene.

J is TRBJ1-4 and V is TRBV6-6; 8 bases fit TRBD1. Germline-derived CDR1 and CDR2 are MNHNY and SVGAGI (reference sequence). The V and J ends lost 2 bases and 7 bases, in that order; junction bases with no gene match: 9. This CDR3 region has 16 residues. CDR3 coding DNA: TGTGCCAGCAGTTACCCTATGGGACAGGTCCGTGAAAAACTGTTTTTT. Its protein product is CASSYPMGQVREKLFF.

The CDR3 DNA is TGTGCCAGCAGCAAAGTGGGAAGAGGGGACAGCAATCAGCCCCAGCATTTT. As protein: CASSKVGRGDSNQPQHF. This rearrangement joins TRBV21-1 to TRBJ1-5. TRBV21-1 is noted as a pseudogene. The CDR3 is made up of 17 amino acids.

The chain carries TRBV7-3 and TRBJ2-6, with D uncertain. This CDR3 is 15 amino acids long. V lost 5 bases to trimming and J lost 2 bases, with 10 bases between them. CDR1 is SGHTA and CDR2 is FQGTGA in the germline V gene. Here the CDR3 DNA reads TGTGCCAGCAGCGAGCAGGCTCCTGGGGCCAACGTCCTGACTTTC. This codes for CASSEQAPGANVLTF.

Regarding this clone: The germline gene is not matched at one end of the junction; a read error may be the cause. This CDR3 is CATSGGGGGTSEQYF. The CDR3 DNA is TGTGCCACCAGTGGCGGAGGGGGGGGGACCTCCGAGCAGTACTTC. This chain connects TRBV28 to TRBJ2-7; D perhaps matches TRBD2 (7 bases). Germline CDR1 reads MDHEN; CDR2 reads SYDVKM. The CDR3 extends over 15 amino acids.

This chain uses TRBV5-4 with TRBJ2-5; 7 bases fit TRBD1. J lost 4 bases, V lost 0 bases, and 6 bases had no gene match. CDR3 length: 15 amino acids. Germline V gene sequence: CDR1 SGHNT, CDR2 YYREEE (reference sequence). CDR3 region: CASSLAKGAGETQYF. The CDR3 coding sequence is TGTGCCAGCAGCTTGGCCAAGGGGGCAGGAGAGACCCAGTACTTC.

The chain links TRBV28 to TRBJ2-6; no firm D call. This CDR3 has 13 residues. V was clipped by 4 bases and J by 7 bases, with 8 bases between them. Germline lookup yields CDR1 MDHEN and CDR2 SYDVKM. The CDR3 protein is CASSWLPANVLTF. In DNA, the CDR3 is TGTGCCAGCAGTTGGCTTCCAGCCAACGTCCTGACTTTC.